The clone carrying this TCR beta chain was recorded at least ten times. This sample is part of a study of CD8+CD57+ T cells in acquired aplastic anemia. In patients chosen for sequencing, flow cytometry had shown CD8+CD57+ cell expansion. With no exception, the patients had severe acquired aplastic anemia. CDR3 and TCR beta VDJ profiling relied on genomic DNA as the template. TCRdb reprocessed the reads via MiXCR and lists one record per CDR3 protein. The repertoire holds under 350,000 distinct CDR3 sequences, 45% to 65% seen once, with 1.3% in the top ten. In germline, CDR1 is SEHNR, CDR2 FQNEAQ (reference sequence). With 3 bases clipped from V and 8 bases from J, the junction kept 9 bases outside the gene matches. The CDR3 covers 15 residues.

V and J are TRBV7-9 and TRBJ2-1; 8 bases match TRBD1. What was sequenced was sorted CD4+, CD8+, or CD8+CD57+ T cells (not recorded which) from PBMCs. This TCR came from a human donor with aplastic anemia. The CDR3 DNA sequence: TGTGCCAGCAGCTTGGGGGCGACAGGGGTGGATGAGCAGTTCTTC. Its translation is CASSLGATGVDEQFF.